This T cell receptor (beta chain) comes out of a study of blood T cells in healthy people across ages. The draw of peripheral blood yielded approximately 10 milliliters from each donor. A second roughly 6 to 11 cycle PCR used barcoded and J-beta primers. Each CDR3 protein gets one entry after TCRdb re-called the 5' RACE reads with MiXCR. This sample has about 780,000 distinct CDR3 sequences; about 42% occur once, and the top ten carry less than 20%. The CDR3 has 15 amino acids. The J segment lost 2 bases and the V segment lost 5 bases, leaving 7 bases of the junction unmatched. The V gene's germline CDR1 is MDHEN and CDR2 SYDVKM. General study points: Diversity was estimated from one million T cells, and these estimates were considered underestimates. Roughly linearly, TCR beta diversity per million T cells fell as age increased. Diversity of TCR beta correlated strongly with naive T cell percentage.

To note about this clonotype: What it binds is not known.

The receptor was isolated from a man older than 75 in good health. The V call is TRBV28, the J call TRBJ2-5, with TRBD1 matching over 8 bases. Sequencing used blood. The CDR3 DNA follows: TGTGCCAGCAGTACAGAGGACAGGGCTCAAGAGACCCAGTACTTC. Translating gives CASSTEDRAQETQYF.